The clone carrying this T cell receptor (beta chain) was detected many times. Its antigen remains unknown. The sample comes from a study of T-cell memory formation after mild COVID-19. The overall study: Across donors, TCR clusters were largely donor specific. Whole-study findings and limits: Contracting CD4+ clones sat mainly in CM and EM; CD8+ in EMRA. Nothing showed for sure that second-wave clones peaking on day 37 were SARS-CoV-2 specific.

From the 5' RACE reads, TCRdb called clonotypes with MiXCR, one entry per CDR3 protein. Here the sample spans over 300,000 distinct CDR3 sequences, around 20% being singletons. The material sequenced was PBMCs or a T cell subset sorted from them (not recorded which). This receptor was identified in a man younger than 35 who had mild COVID-19 (a few samples of this study predate the infection). Cell type and time point are not known.

The CDR3 region is CASSLYSSGGGTGELFF. CDR3 nucleotide sequence: TGCGCCAGCAGCCTATACTCTAGCGGGGGGGGCACCGGGGAGCTGTTTTTT. This rearrangement joins TRBV4-1 to TRBJ2-2; TRBD2 agrees at 12 bases. The V segment lost 4 bases and the J segment 4 bases; nucleotides outside the gene matches: 7. Per the germline V gene, CDR1 is MGHRA and CDR2 is YSYEKL. The CDR3 consists of 17 residues.